Listed below are T cell receptor beta chains from one sample, sequenced in a study of cytomegalovirus exposure and HLA in healthy donors. Method: immunoSEQ multiplex PCR; TCRdb's copy keeps in-frame clones and lacks some. The data hold 95,000 to 150,000 clones, with around 80% observed a single time. Material for sequencing was PBMCs. These receptors were collected from a man aged 25 to 40 in good health and CMV-seronegative. Both conserved end residues are part of each CDR3. The order of the fields is V gene, J gene, D gene, clone size, CDR3 protein, CDR3 DNA. A D gene is named only where the DNA matches it firmly. Clone size is shown for a subset of rows, as once, few, many or a class of expanded clone.

>TRBV27|TRBJ1-2|.|.
CATSGRGKGGYTF
TGTGCCACCTCAGGGAGGGGGAAGGGTGGCTACACCTTC
>TRBV6-5|TRBJ1-3|.|few
CASRGGKSSGNTIYF
TGTGCCAGCCGAGGGGGTAAATCCTCTGGAAACACCATATATTTT
>TRBV5-6|TRBJ1-1|.|.
CASSLWGGRINTEAFF
TGTGCCAGCAGCTTGTGGGGGGGGCGGATAAACACTGAAGCTTTCTTT
>TRBV30|TRBJ1-4|.|.
CAWSPGRATNEKLFF
TGTGCCTGGAGCCCTGGGAGAGCAACTAATGAAAAACTGTTTTTT
>TRBV2|TRBJ2-2|.|.
CATSPDRGFTGELFF
TGTGCCACCAGCCCGGATAGGGGGTTCACCGGGGAGCTGTTTTTT
>TRBV6-5|TRBJ2-7|.|.
CALSGPVAAYEQYF
TGTGCCCTATCAGGCCCGGTGGCAGCTTACGAGCAGTACTTC
>TRBV5-6|TRBJ2-7|TRBD2|.
CASSSGWGGTSYEQYF
TGTGCCAGCAGTTCAGGTTGGGGGGGAACCTCCTACGAGCAGTACTTC
>TRBV9|TRBJ2-7|.|.
CASSPTGSPNAQYF
TGTGCCAGCAGCCCAACCGGGTCCCCCAACGCGCAGTACTTC
>TRBV10-3|TRBJ1-1|TRBD1|once
CAISERTGRAFF
TGTGCCATCAGTGAGAGGACAGGGAGAGCTTTCTTT
>TRBV19|TRBJ2-3|TRBD1|once
CASSIVPPGQGSADTQYF
TGTGCCAGTAGTATAGTGCCCCCGGGACAGGGATCGGCAGATACGCAGTATTTT
>TRBV5-1|TRBJ2-1|TRBD2|.
CASSSRLAGVDNEQFF
TGCGCCAGCAGCTCTAGACTAGCGGGGGTCGACAATGAGCAGTTCTTC
>TRBV7-2|TRBJ2-1|TRBD2|.
CASSPSGGASYNEQFF
TGTGCCAGCAGCCCGAGCGGGGGGGCCTCCTACAATGAGCAGTTCTTC
>TRBV2|TRBJ2-2|.|.
CASNREDTGELFF
TGTGCCAGCAATAGGGAGGACACCGGGGAGCTGTTTTTT
>TRBV6-1|TRBJ1-2|.|.
CASSEDRSF
TGTGCCAGCAGTGAAGACAGATCCTTC
>TRBV19|TRBJ2-2|TRBD1|few
CASRKRQGNTGELFF
TGTGCCAGTAGGAAAAGACAGGGTAACACCGGGGAGCTGTTTTTT
>TRBV6-5|TRBJ2-7|.|.
CASSPSESYEQYF
TGTGCCAGCAGCCCGAGCGAGTCCTACGAGCAGTACTTC
>TRBV9|TRBJ2-1|.|.
CASSEAADPRGEQFF
TGTGCCAGCAGCGAGGCCGCCGATCCTCGGGGTGAGCAGTTCTTC
>TRBV28|TRBJ1-5|.|.
CASSRGGRDSNQPQHF
TGTGCCAGCAGCCGAGGTGGCAGGGATAGCAATCAGCCCCAGCATTTT
>TRBV9|TRBJ1-4|TRBD1|.
CASSVRGHVNEKLFF
TGTGCCAGCAGCGTAAGGGGGCACGTTAATGAAAAACTGTTTTTT
>TRBV5-1|TRBJ1-1|.|.
CASSLSSGNTEAFF
TGCGCCAGCAGCTTGTCGTCAGGGAACACTGAAGCTTTCTTT